The TCR beta chain described here comes from a study of T cell changes during pregnancy in multiple sclerosis (dated by TCRdb to about 2019). Concerning the study at large: The study looked at changes in the T cell repertoire across pregnancy in women with multiple sclerosis.

To prepare the library, the immunoSEQ multiplex PCR assay was applied. TCRdb stores this immuneACCESS table with in-frame sequences only. Part of the clones is absent; in the studies checked, under half of the shortfall reflects unresolved V genes, and no reason is known for the rest. The sample table holds over 35,000 clones, of which more than 80% were seen once. Of the sample, 0.43% is held by the ten largest clones. The V and J ends are trimmed by 8 bases and 2 bases, leaving 8 bases between them. The CDR3 covers 12 residues, taking in both the cysteine and the phenylalanine. CDR3 DNA is the only sequence kept; it has 36 bases, read in frame from the first base. From the germline V gene, CDR1 is MNHEY and CDR2 is SVGAGI. As concerns this clone: Its binding antigen is unknown. Base qualities were left out, and no much larger clone turns up one base away.

This clonotype was obtained from a female donor with multiple sclerosis, enrolled in a pregnancy study. The sample here was CD4+ T cells from peripheral blood mononuclear cells, taken in the third trimester of pregnancy. This chain is built from TRBV6-5 and TRBJ2-3, with the D gene too uncertain to name. The DNA is TGTGCCAGCGGCAGAACCACAGATACGCAGTATTTT. This translates into CASGRTTDTQYF.